Listed below are T cell receptor beta chains from one sample, sequenced in a study of response to subunit inactivated influenza vaccine. TCRdb analysed the RT-PCR reads with MiXCR anew, one entry per CDR3 protein. Of about 310,000 distinct CDR3 sequences in the sample, 20% to 25% were seen once. The sequenced sample was PBMCs from blood, obtained approximately 22 months after vaccination. These receptor sequences come from a man aged 45 to 75 who received an inactivated influenza vaccine. Both conserved end residues are part of each CDR3. A D gene is named only where the DNA matches it firmly. Not all rows give a size; the values are once, few, many and, for expanded clones, a class.

d_call	clone_size	v_call	j_call	cdr3_aa	cdr3_nt
.	.	TRBV11-2	TRBJ2-5	CASAKTGQETQYF	TGTGCCTCCGCCAAGACAGGTCAAGAGACCCAGTACTTC
TRBD1	.	TRBV12-3/TRBV12-4	TRBJ1-1	CASTRYRDRARLNTEAFF	TGTGCCAGCACCCGTTACCGGGACAGGGCCCGTCTGAACACTGAAGCTTTCTTT
.	many	TRBV19	TRBJ1-1	CASSLTGPNTEAFF	TGTGCCAGTAGCCTAACAGGCCCCAACACTGAAGCTTTCTTT
.	few	TRBV6-6	TRBJ2-2	CASKGSGELFF	TGTGCCAGCAAAGGGTCCGGGGAGCTGTTTTTT
.	.	TRBV18	TRBJ1-5	CASSLLQGTNQPQHF	TGTGCCAGCTCATTATTACAGGGAACAAATCAGCCCCAGCATTTT
.	.	TRBV3-1	TRBJ1-6	CASSQEGVIYNSPLQF	TGTGCCAGCAGCCAAGAAGGGGTGATCTATAATTCACCCCTCCAATTT
TRBD1	.	TRBV29-1	TRBJ1-1	CSAQGQGTNTEAFF	TGCAGCGCCCAGGGACAGGGGACCAACACTGAAGCTTTCTTT
.	once	TRBV9	TRBJ2-7	CASSVADGPTYEQYF	TGTGCCAGCAGCGTAGCTGACGGACCGACCTACGAGCAGTACTTC
.	many	TRBV5-1	TRBJ1-5	CASSIDWNPNQPQHF	TGCGCCAGCAGCATAGATTGGAACCCTAATCAGCCCCAGCATTTT
.	many	TRBV5-1	TRBJ2-2	CASSLRAASNTGELFF	TGCGCCAGCAGCCTCCGGGCCGCTAGTAACACCGGGGAGCTGTTTTTT
TRBD1	few	TRBV7-9	TRBJ1-5	CASSGPGAGGGPQHF	TGTGCCAGCAGCGGCCCCGGGGCAGGGGGAGGGCCCCAGCATTTT
.	few	TRBV14	TRBJ2-1	CASSQEDGIFYNEQFF	TGTGCCAGCAGCCAAGAAGACGGGATTTTCTACAATGAGCAGTTCTTC
.	many	TRBV7-6	TRBJ2-1	CASSLDTNNEQFF	TGTGCCAGCAGCTTGGACACGAACAATGAGCAGTTCTTC
.	.	TRBV6-2/TRBV6-3	TRBJ1-5	CASGLGGNQPQHF	TGTGCCAGTGGGTTGGGGGGCAATCAGCCCCAGCATTTT
TRBD2	few	TRBV4-2	TRBJ2-3	CASSQGAAGGWADTQYF	TGTGCCAGCAGCCAAGGGGCAGCGGGGGGGTGGGCAGATACGCAGTATTTT
.	.	TRBV11-2	TRBJ2-6	CASSLWSDIFSGANVLTF	TGTGCCAGCAGCTTATGGTCGGACATTTTCTCTGGGGCCAACGTCCTGACTTTC
.	few	TRBV29-1	TRBJ2-3	CSVGRGAITDTQYF	TGCAGCGTTGGGAGGGGGGCCATCACAGATACGCAGTATTTT
.	many	TRBV4-3	TRBJ1-6	CASSQDYYIQSSYNSPLHF	TGCGCCAGCAGCCAAGATTATTACATCCAGAGCTCCTATAATTCACCCCTCCACTTT